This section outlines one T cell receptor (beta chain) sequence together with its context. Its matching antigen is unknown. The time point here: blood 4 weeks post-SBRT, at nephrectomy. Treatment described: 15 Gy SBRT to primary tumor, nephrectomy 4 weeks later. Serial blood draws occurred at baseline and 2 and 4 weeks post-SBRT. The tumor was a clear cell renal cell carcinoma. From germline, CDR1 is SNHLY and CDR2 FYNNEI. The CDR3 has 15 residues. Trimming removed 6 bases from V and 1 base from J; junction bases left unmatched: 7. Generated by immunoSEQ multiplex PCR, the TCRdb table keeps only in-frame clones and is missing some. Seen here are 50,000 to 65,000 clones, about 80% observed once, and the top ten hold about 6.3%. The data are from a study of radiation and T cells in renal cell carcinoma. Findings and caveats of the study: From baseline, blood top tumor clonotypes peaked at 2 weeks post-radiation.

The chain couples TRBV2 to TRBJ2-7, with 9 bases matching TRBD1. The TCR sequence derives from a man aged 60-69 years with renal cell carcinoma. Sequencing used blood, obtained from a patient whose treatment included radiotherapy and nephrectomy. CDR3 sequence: CASRSGTGRSYEQYF. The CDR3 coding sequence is TGTGCCAGCAGATCCGGGACAGGGCGGTCCTACGAGCAGTACTTC.